This passage covers 5 T cell receptor beta chains from one sample sequenced in a study of identifying expanded T cells in peripheral blood. Method: immunoSEQ multiplex PCR; TCRdb's copy keeps in-frame clones and lacks some. The table shows some 78,000 clones, with roughly 84% occurring only once. The sample comprised blood. The receptors stem from a person aged 18-70 years in good health.

The chain recombines TRBV18 with TRBJ1-1; D not resolved. Trimming shortened V by 6 bases and J by 2 bases, and 10 bases separated the two germline ends. The CDR3 loop spans 13 amino acids. CDR1 and CDR2 from the germline V gene are KGHSH and LQKENI. In DNA, the CDR3 is TGTGCCAGCTCGTTACAGAGTAACACTGAAGCTTTCTTT. Translating it yields CASSLQSNTEAFF.

The gene calls are TRBV7-6 and TRBJ2-7; D is uncertain. V lost 0 bases and J 3 bases, leaving 6 bases between the germline ends. CDR1 is SGHVS, CDR2 FNYEAQ, per germline. The CDR3 sequence is 13 residues long. CDR3 in amino acids: CASSLATDYEQYF. For the CDR3, the DNA is TGTGCCAGCAGCTTAGCTACTGACTACGAGCAGTACTTC.

The chain carries TRBV5-3 and TRBJ2-1, with no clear D. TRBV5-3 is reported as an ORF; its role is uncertain. The V end lost 4 bases, the J end lost 0 bases, and 5 bases lay between the germline ends. This CDR3 has 13 residues. In DNA form, the CDR3 reads TGTGCCAGAAGCCTCGGCTCCTACAATGAGCAGTTCTTC. The encoded protein is CARSLGSYNEQFF.

This chain's CDR3 is CASSLIGNQAKNIQYF. In nucleotides, the CDR3 is TGCGCCAGCAGCTTGATCGGTAACCAGGCCAAAAACATTCAGTACTTC. The rearrangement uses TRBV5-1 and TRBJ2-4; D gene unclear. V was shortened by 1 base and J by 1 base, with 12 bases between the two germline ends. This CDR3 contains 16 residues. Germline CDR1 reads SGHRS; CDR2 reads YFSETQ.

This sequence joins TRBV10-3 and TRBJ2-1, with 14 bases that match TRBD2. Trimming cost V 6 bases and J 3 bases; bases outside gene matches: 1. The CDR3 consists of 15 residues. Germline V gene sequence: CDR1 ENHRY, CDR2 SYGVKD. The CDR3: CAISGTSGSYNEQFF. The CDR3 nucleotides are TGTGCCATCAGCGGGACTAGCGGGAGCTACAATGAGCAGTTCTTC.